This T cell receptor beta chain appears in the sequencing data of a study of OX40 agonist ivuxolimab in advanced cancers. In terms of the full investigation: Ivuxolimab, which targeted the costimulatory receptor OX40 (CD134), was an agonistic, fully human IgG2 monoclonal antibody. Intravenous ivuxolimab was administered to patients every 2 weeks at six dose levels: 0.01, 0.1, 0.3, 1.5, 3 and 10 mg/kg. Of the roughly 54 patients in dose escalation, about 19 had hepatocellular carcinoma, roughly 15 had melanoma, 9 had renal cell carcinoma and 9 had head and neck cancer. In the dose-escalation cohort, roughly 80% of patients were male, and the mean age was approximately 60 years, with a range of roughly 23 to 85. Prior anti-PD-1, anti-PD-L1 or anti-CTLA-4 therapy was permitted, and 40% of dose-escalation patients had received checkpoint inhibitors. Partial responses occurred in three dose-escalation patients: two with cutaneous melanoma and one with hepatocellular carcinoma. Peripheral TCRbeta sequencing was intended to test whether TCR sequence diversity was altered and clonal T-cell expansion was caused by ivuxolimab. The paper reports the monotherapy dose-escalation portion (N of about 54 patients) of the phase I ivuxolimab trial. Results the study describes overall, beyond this receptor: After ivuxolimab, more expanded clones were found on average in CD8+ T cells than in CD4+ T cells. In partial responders in the 0.1-3.0 mg/kg groups, normalized peripheral clonal expansion was found to be among the lowest, especially among CD8+ T cells. Low levels of normalized T-cell clonal expansion were also shown by some nonresponding patients. Which antigens the clonally expanded peripheral T cells were specific for was not determined. Clonal expansion of both CD4+ and CD8+ blood T cells was observed from baseline to week 6 at doses 0.1 to 3.0 mg/kg.

For CDR1 and CDR2, the germline V gene lists WSHSY and SAAADI. The junction carries 11 bases between V and J, which are trimmed by 3 bases and 2 bases respectively. The CDR3 starts with the cysteine, ends with the phenylalanine, and has 14 residues. Just the 42-base CDR3 DNA is kept, in frame starting at base 1. Comment on this clone: Its antigen specificity is not known. Per-base qualities were not stored, and no clone one base away is much larger.

Genomic DNA was isolated from the sorted cells so that the TCRbeta CDR3 region could be sequenced. The immunoSEQ Assay was used to sequence the TCRbeta CDR3 regions. Here the immuneACCESS table is served through TCRdb, limited to in-frame sequences with V and J called. Missing clones are a known gap in these copies; in checked studies unresolved V genes cover under half, and the rest lacks a known reason. The sample table holds 70,000 to 100,000 clones, of which roughly 90% were seen once. The ten biggest clones cover around 0.4% of the sample. Patients with autoimmune disease history or receiving systemic immunosuppression were excluded from the trial. Peripheral blood for TCR sequencing was collected from all dose cohorts at baseline, on cycle 4 day 1, and on cycle 7 day 1. Samples were obtained from an open-label, multicenter, first-in-human phase I dose-escalation trial of ivuxolimab. Adults with locally advanced or metastatic melanoma, renal cell, hepatocellular, or head and neck squamous cell carcinoma were enrolled in the trial. Before TCR sequencing, CD4+ and CD8+ T cells were separately sorted from peripheral blood.

The receptor chain draws on TRBV10-2 and TRBJ2-7; a weak D assignment points to TRBD2 (6 bases agree). The source material was CD4+ or CD8+ T cells sorted from blood, sampled in a trial of the OX40 agonist ivuxolimab. The clonotype originates from an adult with an advanced solid tumor such as melanoma, head and neck, liver or kidney cancer. This receptor carries the CDR3 CASSDGPSAYEQYF. The DNA is TGCGCCAGCAGTGACGGCCCTAGCGCCTACGAGCAGTACTTC.